The rows below give T cell receptor beta chains drawn from one sample of a study of T-cell memory formation after mild COVID-19. TCRdb ran MiXCR on the 5' RACE reads and lists one entry per CDR3 protein. The sample has about 340,000 distinct CDR3 sequences, more than 15% seen once. The material sequenced was PBMCs or a T cell subset sorted from them (not recorded which). These receptors originate from a man aged 18 to 29 who had mild COVID-19 (a few samples of this study predate the infection). Cell type and time point are not known. CDR3s include the opening cysteine and the closing phenylalanine or tryptophan. A D gene is named only where the DNA matches it firmly. Size values are once, few and many counts, or a class for expanded clones, and some rows have none.

>NA|many|TRBV5-1|TRBJ1-6
TGCGCCAGCAGCCCTCCGGAGGGTAATTCACCCCTCCACTTT
CASSPPEGNSPLHF
>NA|NA|TRBV7-9|TRBJ1-1
TGTGCCAGCAGCGCTCCGACACCGAGCACTGAAGCTTTCTTT
CASSAPTPSTEAFF
>NA|NA|TRBV6-2/TRBV6-3|TRBJ1-5
TGTGCCAGCAGTTACTCGGGTTGGCCCCAGCATTTT
CASSYSGWPQHF
>TRBD1|many|TRBV6-4|TRBJ2-3
TGTGCCAGCAGCGAAACAGGGGGTAGCACAGATACGCAGTATTTT
CASSETGGSTDTQYF
>TRBD1|NA|TRBV7-2|TRBJ2-1
TGTGCCAGCAGCGGACAGGTATCCTACAATGAGCAGTTCTTC
CASSGQVSYNEQFF
>TRBD1|few|TRBV12-3/TRBV12-4|TRBJ1-2
TGTGCCAGCGACGGGACAGGGGGCGCGTTGGGGTATGGCTACACCTTC
CASDGTGGALGYGYTF
>NA|NA|TRBV9|TRBJ1-1
TGTGCCAGCAGCGTAGGGGGGGGCCCTGAAGCTTTCTTT
CASSVGGGPEAFF
>NA|NA|TRBV7-3|TRBJ2-1
TGTGCCAGCAGCTTAATGAAGAATGAGCAGTTCTTC
CASSLMKNEQFF
>NA|NA|TRBV5-1|TRBJ1-2
TGCGCCAGCGGCACGACTAACTATGGCTACACCTTC
CASGTTNYGYTF
>NA|NA|TRBV7-9|TRBJ1-2
TGTGCCAGCAGCATCCGGGGCTCTACTAACTATGGCTACACCTTC
CASSIRGSTNYGYTF
>TRBD2|NA|TRBV7-2|TRBJ2-3
TGTGCCAGCAGCTCTACCGCGGGGGTAACGGATACGCAGTATTTT
CASSSTAGVTDTQYF
>NA|few|TRBV5-1|TRBJ1-1
TGCGCCAGCAGCTTATCCTCTGGGGGTCGAAACACTGAAGCTTTCTTT
CASSLSSGGRNTEAFF
>NA|few|TRBV4-3|TRBJ1-1
TGCGCCAGCAGCCAAGAGGTTAGGGGCTGGGAAGCTTTCTTT
CASSQEVRGWEAFF
>NA|once|TRBV7-2|TRBJ2-7
TGTGCCAGCAGCTTAGACGGGACGGGGGAGCAGTACTTC
CASSLDGTGEQYF
>TRBD1|NA|TRBV5-1|TRBJ2-7
TGCGCCAGCAGCCCTAGGGACAGGCTTGGTTCGGTTTACGAGCAGTACTTC
CASSPRDRLGSVYEQYF
>NA|NA|TRBV5-1|TRBJ2-2
TGCGCCAGCATCCCGGGGGACACCGGGGAGCTGTTTTTT
CASIPGDTGELFF
>NA|few|TRBV9|TRBJ2-2
TGTGCCAGCAGCGCTATCTTCGAAACGAACACCGGGGAGCTGTTTTTT
CASSAIFETNTGELFF
>TRBD1|few|TRBV5-5|TRBJ2-2
TGTGCCAGCAGCCAGGGGCGGACAGGGAACACCGGGGAGCTGTTTTTT
CASSQGRTGNTGELFF
>NA|few|TRBV20-1|TRBJ2-5
TGCAGTGGGGACTTCCAAGAGACCCAGTACTTC
CSGDFQETQYF
>NA|many|TRBV5-1|TRBJ1-1
TGCGCCAGCAGCGTGATGGGGCACGTAGGAACTGAAGCTTTCTTT
CASSVMGHVGTEAFF
>NA|few|TRBV28|TRBJ1-1
TGTGCCAGCGCGTCCGCGGGTCGGGAGGCTTTCTTT
CASASAGREAFF
>NA|many|TRBV15|TRBJ2-3
TGTGCCACCAGCAGGGGACCATCAGATACGCAGTATTTT
CATSRGPSDTQYF
>NA|NA|TRBV7-9|TRBJ1-1
TGTGCCAGCAGCGCGCAGGTGACTGAAGCTTTCTTT
CASSAQVTEAFF
>NA|many|TRBV30|TRBJ1-1
TGTGCCTGGAGTTTGGAGGGGGTGAGTGAAGCTTTCTTT
CAWSLEGVSEAFF
>NA|few|TRBV12-3/TRBV12-4|TRBJ1-1
TGTGCCAGCAGTAGACAGGCAGAAGCTTTCTTT
CASSRQAEAFF
>NA|NA|TRBV20-1|TRBJ2-1
TGCAGTGCTAGAGATCCCCAGACCTCCTACAATGAGCAGTTCTTC
CSARDPQTSYNEQFF
>TRBD1|few|TRBV4-2|TRBJ1-6
TGTGCCAGCAGGCCCGACAGGGGCCATTCACCCCTCCACTTT
CASRPDRGHSPLHF
>NA|NA|TRBV6-5|TRBJ2-6
TGTGCCAGCAGGGCAATCATAGGGGTGGACTTTGGGGCCAACGTCCTGACTTTC
CASRAIIGVDFGANVLTF
>TRBD2|NA|TRBV6-2/TRBV6-3|TRBJ2-5
TGTGCCAGCAGTTTGGCGGGGGGGCTGGAGGAGACCCAGTACTTC
CASSLAGGLEETQYF
>NA|NA|TRBV6-1|TRBJ1-2
TGTGCCAGCAGTGAAGCCCAATCCGGTGGGAGGGGAGAAGCTGGCTACACCTTC
CASSEAQSGGRGEAGYTF
>TRBD1|few|TRBV7-3|TRBJ1-1
TGTGCCAGCAGCCAAGGGACAGGGGGCTGGGATGAAGCTTTCTTT
CASSQGTGGWDEAFF
>NA|NA|TRBV7-2|TRBJ1-1
TGTGCCAGCAGCTGGAGCGAAAACACTGAAGCTTTCTTT
CASSWSENTEAFF